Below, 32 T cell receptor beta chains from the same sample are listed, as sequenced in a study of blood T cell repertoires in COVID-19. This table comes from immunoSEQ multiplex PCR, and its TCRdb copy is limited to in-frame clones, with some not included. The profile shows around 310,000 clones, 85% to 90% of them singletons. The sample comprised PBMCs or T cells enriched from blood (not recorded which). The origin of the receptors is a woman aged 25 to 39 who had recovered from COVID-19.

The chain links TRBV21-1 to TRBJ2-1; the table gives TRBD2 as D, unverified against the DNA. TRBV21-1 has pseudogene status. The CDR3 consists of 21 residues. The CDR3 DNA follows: TGTGCCAGCAGCAAAAGTGTAAGACTAGCGGGCGCGGAGGGCTCCTACAATGAGCAGTTCTTC. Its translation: CASSKSVRLAGAEGSYNEQFF.

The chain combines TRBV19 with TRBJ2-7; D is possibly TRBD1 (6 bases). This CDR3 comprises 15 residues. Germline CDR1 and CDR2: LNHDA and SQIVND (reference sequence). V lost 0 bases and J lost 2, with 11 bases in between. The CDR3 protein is CASSIDTGNPYEQYF. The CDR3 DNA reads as TGTGCCAGTAGTATAGATACAGGGAACCCCTACGAGCAGTACTTC.

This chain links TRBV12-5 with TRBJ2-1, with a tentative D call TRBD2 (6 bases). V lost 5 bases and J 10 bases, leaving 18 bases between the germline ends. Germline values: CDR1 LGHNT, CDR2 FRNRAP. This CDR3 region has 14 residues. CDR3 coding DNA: TGTGCTAGTGGTCCGGCGGGGAAAACTCGGGAGCAGTTCTTC. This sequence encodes CASGPAGKTREQFF.

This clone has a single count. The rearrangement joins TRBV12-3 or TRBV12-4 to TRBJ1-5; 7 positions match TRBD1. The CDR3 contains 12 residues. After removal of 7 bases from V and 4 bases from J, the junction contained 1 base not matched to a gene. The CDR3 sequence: CASTRGNQPQHF. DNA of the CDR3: TGTGCCAGCACCAGGGGGAATCAGCCCCAGCATTTT.

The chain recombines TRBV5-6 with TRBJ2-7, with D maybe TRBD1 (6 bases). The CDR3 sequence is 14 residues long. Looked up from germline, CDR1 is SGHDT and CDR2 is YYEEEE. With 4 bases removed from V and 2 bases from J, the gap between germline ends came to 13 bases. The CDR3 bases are TGTGCCAGCAGCCCAACAGGGATCCCCTACGAGCAGTACTTC. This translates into CASSPTGIPYEQYF.

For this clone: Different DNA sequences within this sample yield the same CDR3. The CDR3 sequence is CASSRDSYEQYF. The CDR3, as DNA: TGTGCCAGCAGTCGGGACAGCTACGAGCAGTACTTC. The J gene is TRBJ2-7, the V gene TRBV6-5, with 7 positions matching TRBD1. The CDR3 is made up of 12 amino acids. J lost 3 bases, V lost 5 bases, and 1 base had no gene match. Germline CDR1 MNHEY, CDR2 SVGAGI.

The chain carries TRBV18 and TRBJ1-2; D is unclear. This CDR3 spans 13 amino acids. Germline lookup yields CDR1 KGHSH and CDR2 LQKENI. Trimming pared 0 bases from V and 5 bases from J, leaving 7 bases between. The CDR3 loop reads CASSPPLSYGYTF. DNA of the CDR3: TGTGCCAGCTCACCACCGCTCAGTTATGGCTACACCTTC.

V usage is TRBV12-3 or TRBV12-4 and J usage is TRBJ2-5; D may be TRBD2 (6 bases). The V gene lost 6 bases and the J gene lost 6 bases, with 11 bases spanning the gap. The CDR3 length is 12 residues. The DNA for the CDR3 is TGTGCCAGCAGCCCCGCGGGACAGACCCAGTACTTC. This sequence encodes CASSPAGQTQYF.

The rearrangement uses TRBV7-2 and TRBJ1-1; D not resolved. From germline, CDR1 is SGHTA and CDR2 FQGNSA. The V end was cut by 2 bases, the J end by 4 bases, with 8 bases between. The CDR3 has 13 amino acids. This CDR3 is CASSLSGFTEAFF. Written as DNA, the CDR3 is TGTGCCAGCAGCTTATCGGGATTCACTGAAGCTTTCTTT. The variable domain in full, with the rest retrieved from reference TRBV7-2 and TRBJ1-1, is GAGVSQSPSNKVTEKGKDVELRCDPISGHTALYWYRQSLGQGLEFLIYFQGNSAPDKSGLPSDRFSAERTGGSVSTLTIQRTQQEDSAVYLCASSLSGFTEAFFGQGTRLTVV.

The CDR3 here is CASSYSTGPETQYF. In nucleotides, the CDR3 is TGTGCCAGCAGTTACTCGACAGGGCCGGAGACCCAGTACTTC. The chain has TRBV6-5 and TRBJ2-5, with 7 bases identical to TRBD1. The CDR3 is made up of 14 amino acids. Per the germline V gene, CDR1 is MNHEY and CDR2 is SVGAGI. Losses at the gene ends were 0 bases for V and 5 bases for J; bases not matched to a gene: 3.

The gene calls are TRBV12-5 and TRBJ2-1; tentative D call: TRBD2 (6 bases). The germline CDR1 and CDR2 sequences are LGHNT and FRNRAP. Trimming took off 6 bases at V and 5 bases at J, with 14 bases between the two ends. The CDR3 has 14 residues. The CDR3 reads CASGPGLKNNEQFF. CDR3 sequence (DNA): TGTGCTAGTGGCCCGGGACTGAAAAACAATGAGCAGTTCTTC.

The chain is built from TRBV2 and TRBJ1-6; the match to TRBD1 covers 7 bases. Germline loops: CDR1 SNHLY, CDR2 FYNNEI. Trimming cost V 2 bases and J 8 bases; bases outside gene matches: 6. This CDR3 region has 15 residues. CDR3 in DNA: TGTGCCAGCAGTGAACAGGGGGTGAATGATTCACCCCTCCACTTT. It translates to CASSEQGVNDSPLHF.

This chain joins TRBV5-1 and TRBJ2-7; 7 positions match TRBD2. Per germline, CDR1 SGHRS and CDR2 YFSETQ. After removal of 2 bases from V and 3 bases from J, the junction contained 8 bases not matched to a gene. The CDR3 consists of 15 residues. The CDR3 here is CASSFSVGTNYEQYF. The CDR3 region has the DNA TGCGCCAGCAGCTTTAGTGTCGGGACTAACTACGAGCAGTACTTC.

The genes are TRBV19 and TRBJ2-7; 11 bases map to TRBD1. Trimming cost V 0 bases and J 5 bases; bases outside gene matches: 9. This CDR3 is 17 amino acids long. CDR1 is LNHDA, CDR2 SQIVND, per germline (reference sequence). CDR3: CASSIDPGQGGSHEQYF. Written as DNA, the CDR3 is TGTGCCAGTAGTATAGACCCGGGACAGGGGGGTTCCCACGAGCAGTACTTC.

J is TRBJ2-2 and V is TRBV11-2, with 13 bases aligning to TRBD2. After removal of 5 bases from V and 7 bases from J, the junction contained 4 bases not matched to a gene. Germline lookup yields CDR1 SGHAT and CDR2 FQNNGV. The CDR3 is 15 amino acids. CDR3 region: CASSGLAGDGGELFF. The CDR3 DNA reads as TGTGCCAGCAGCGGACTAGCGGGAGACGGCGGGGAGCTGTTTTTT.

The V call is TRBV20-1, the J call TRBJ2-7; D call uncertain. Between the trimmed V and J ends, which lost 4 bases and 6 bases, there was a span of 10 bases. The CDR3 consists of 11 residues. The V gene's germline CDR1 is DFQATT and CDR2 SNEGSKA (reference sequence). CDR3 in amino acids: CSAIVIREQYF. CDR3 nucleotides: TGCAGTGCTATTGTTATCCGCGAGCAGTACTTC.

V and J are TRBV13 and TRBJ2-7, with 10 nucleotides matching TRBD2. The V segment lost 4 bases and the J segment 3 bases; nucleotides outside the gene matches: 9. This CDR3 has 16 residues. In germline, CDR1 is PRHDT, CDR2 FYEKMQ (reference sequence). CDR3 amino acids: CASSSLSGRPVYEQYF. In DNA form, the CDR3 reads TGTGCCAGCAGCTCACTTAGCGGGAGGCCCGTCTACGAGCAGTACTTC.

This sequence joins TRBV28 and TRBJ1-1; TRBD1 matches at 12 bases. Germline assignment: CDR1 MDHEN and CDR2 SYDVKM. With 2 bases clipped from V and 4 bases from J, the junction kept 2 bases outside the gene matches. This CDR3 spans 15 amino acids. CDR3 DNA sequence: TGTGCCAGCAGTTTAGGGGGACAGGGGGCCACTGAAGCTTTCTTT. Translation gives CASSLGGQGATEAFF. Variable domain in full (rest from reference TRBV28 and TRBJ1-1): DVKVTQSSRYLVKRTGEKVFLECVQDMDHENMFWYRQDPGLGLRLIYFSYDVKMKEKGDIPEGYSVSREKKERFSLILESASTNQTSMYLCASSLGGQGATEAFFGQGTRLTVV.

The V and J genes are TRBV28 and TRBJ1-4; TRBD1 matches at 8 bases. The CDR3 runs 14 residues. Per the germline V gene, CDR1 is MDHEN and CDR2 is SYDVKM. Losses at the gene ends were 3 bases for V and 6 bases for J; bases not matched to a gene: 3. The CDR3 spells CASSFQGADEKLFF. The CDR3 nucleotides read TGTGCCAGCAGTTTTCAGGGGGCGGATGAAAAACTGTTTTTT.

For the CDR3, the DNA is TGTGCCTCAAAAGGGGCCCCGGGGGGGACTGAAGCTTTCTTT. Encoded protein: CASKGAPGGTEAFF. The J gene is TRBJ1-1, the V gene TRBV27; TRBD1 is a possible D gene (5 bases). V was cut by 11 bases and J by 5 bases, with 21 bases left in between. Germline values: CDR1 MNHEY, CDR2 SMNVEV (reference sequence). The CDR3 runs to 14 residues.

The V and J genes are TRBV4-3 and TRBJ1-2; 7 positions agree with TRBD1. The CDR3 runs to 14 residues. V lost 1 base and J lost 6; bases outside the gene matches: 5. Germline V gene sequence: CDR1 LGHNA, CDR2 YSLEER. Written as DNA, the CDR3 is TGCGCCAGCAGCCAAGTTGAGGGGGCGGATGGCTACACCTTC. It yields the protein CASSQVEGADGYTF.

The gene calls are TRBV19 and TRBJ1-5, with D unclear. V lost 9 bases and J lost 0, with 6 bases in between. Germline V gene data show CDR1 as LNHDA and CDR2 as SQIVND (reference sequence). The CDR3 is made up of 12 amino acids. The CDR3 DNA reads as TGTGCCAGCCGGGGTAGCAATCAGCCCCAGCATTTT. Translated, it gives CASRGSNQPQHF.

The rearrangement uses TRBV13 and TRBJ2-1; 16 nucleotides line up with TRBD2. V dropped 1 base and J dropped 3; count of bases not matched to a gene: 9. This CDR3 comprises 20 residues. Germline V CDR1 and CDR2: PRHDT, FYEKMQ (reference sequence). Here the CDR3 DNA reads TGTGCCAGCAGCTTAGTGGTGGGACTAGCGGGAGGGCCCCACTACAATGAGCAGTTCTTC. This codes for CASSLVVGLAGGPHYNEQFF. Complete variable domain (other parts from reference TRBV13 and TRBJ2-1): AAGVIQSPRHLIKEKRETATLKCYPIPRHDTVYWYQQGPGQDPQFLISFYEKMQSDKGSIPDRFSAQQFSDYHSELNMSSLELGDSALYFCASSLVVGLAGGPHYNEQFFGPGTRLTVL.

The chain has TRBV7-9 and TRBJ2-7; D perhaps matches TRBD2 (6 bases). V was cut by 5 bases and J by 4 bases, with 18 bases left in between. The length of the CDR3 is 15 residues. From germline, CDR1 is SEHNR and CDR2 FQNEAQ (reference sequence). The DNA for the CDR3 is TGTGCCAGCAGCCCTATGGGTAGCGGACTGTACGAGCAGTACTTC. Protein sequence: CASSPMGSGLYEQYF.

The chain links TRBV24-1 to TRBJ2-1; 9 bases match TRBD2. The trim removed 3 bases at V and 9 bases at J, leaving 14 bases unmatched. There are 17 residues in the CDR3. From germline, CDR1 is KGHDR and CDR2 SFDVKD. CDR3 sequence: CATSDAPGTSRGGEQFF. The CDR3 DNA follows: TGTGCCACCAGTGATGCCCCCGGGACTAGCAGGGGGGGTGAGCAGTTCTTC.

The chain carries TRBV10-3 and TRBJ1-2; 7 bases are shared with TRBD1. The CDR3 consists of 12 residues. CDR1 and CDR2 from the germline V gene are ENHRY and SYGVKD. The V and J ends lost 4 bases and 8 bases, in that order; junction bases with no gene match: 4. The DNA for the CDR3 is TGTGCCATCAGTGGCACAGGGGCAGGCTACACCTTC. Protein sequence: CAISGTGAGYTF.

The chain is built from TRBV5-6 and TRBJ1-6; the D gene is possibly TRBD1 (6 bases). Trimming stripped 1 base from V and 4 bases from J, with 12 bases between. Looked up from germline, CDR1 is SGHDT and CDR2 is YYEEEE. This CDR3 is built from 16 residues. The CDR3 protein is CASSLLGGGYNSPLHF. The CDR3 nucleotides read TGTGCCAGCAGCTTGTTGGGAGGGGGTTATAATTCACCCCTCCACTTT.

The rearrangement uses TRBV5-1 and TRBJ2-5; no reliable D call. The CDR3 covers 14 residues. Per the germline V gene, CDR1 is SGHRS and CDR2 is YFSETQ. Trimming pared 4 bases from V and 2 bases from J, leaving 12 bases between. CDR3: CASSHNPHQETQYF. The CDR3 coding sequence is TGCGCCAGCAGCCACAATCCCCATCAAGAGACCCAGTACTTC.

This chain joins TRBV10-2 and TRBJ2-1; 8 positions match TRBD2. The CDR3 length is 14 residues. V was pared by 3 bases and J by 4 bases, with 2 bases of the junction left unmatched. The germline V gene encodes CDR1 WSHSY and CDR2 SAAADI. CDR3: CASSDGRGYNEQFF. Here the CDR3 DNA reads TGCGCCAGCAGTGACGGGAGGGGTTACAATGAGCAGTTCTTC.

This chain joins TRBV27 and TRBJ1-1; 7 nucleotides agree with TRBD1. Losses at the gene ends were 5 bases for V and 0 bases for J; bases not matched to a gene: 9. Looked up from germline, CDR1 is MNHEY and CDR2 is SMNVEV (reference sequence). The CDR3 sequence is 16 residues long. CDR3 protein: CASSEQGPRMNTEAFF. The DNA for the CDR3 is TGTGCCAGCAGTGAACAGGGGCCTCGCATGAACACTGAAGCTTTCTTT.

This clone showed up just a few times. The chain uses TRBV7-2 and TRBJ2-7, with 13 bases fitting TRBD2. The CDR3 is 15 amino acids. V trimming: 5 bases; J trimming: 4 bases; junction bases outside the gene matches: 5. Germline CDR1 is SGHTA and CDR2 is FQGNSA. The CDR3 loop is CASSLGLAGVYEQYF. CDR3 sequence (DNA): TGTGCCAGCAGCCTAGGACTAGCGGGAGTTTACGAGCAGTACTTC.

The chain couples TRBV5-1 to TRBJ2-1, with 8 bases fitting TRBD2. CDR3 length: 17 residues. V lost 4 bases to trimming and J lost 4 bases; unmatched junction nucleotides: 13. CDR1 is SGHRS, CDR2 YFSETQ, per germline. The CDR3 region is CASSILPLAGLYNEQFF. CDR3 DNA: TGCGCCAGCAGCATCCTGCCTCTAGCGGGCCTTTACAATGAGCAGTTCTTC. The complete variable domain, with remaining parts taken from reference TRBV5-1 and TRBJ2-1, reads KAGVTQTPRYLIKTRGQQVTLSCSPISGHRSVSWYQQTPGQGLQFLFEYFSETQRNKGNFPGRFSGRQFSNSRSEMNVSTLELGDSALYLCASSILPLAGLYNEQFFGPGTRLTVL.